The 22 T cell receptor beta chains below all came from one sample that was sequenced in a study of T cell responses to AZD1222 COVID-19 vaccine. Assay: immunoSEQ multiplex PCR; the TCRdb copy retains only in-frame clones and omits some. The repertoire holds fewer than 75,000 clones, with 80% to 95% as singletons. This material consisted of peripheral blood, taken 28 days after the second dose of the MenACWY control vaccine. The receptor source for this set is an adult who received the MenACWY meningococcal vaccine as a control.

The chain joins TRBV6-5 to TRBJ2-1; 9 bases are shared with TRBD2. Looked up from germline, CDR1 is MNHEY and CDR2 is SVGAGI. V gave up 6 bases and J gave up 8 bases; unmatched junction bases: 5. The CDR3 contains 13 residues. The CDR3 loop reads CASRYTSGHEQFF. CDR3 bases: TGTGCCAGCAGGTATACTAGCGGGCATGAGCAGTTCTTC.

This clone was observed once. The chain carries TRBV6-5 and TRBJ2-7; D gene ambiguous. Per germline, CDR1 MNHEY and CDR2 SVGAGI. This CDR3 has 14 residues. V lost 2 bases and J 0 bases, leaving 8 bases between the germline ends. The CDR3 DNA is TGTGCCAGCAGTTACAGGTTGAGCTCCTACGAGCAGTACTTC. Translated: CASSYRLSSYEQYF.

This chain joins TRBV4-1 and TRBJ2-1; 7 bases align to TRBD2. CDR1 is MGHRA and CDR2 is YSYEKL in the germline V gene. The CDR3 sequence is 13 residues long. Losses at the gene ends were 5 bases for V and 15 bases for J; bases not matched to a gene: 13. The CDR3 region has the DNA TGCGCCAGCAGCGGAATACTAGCGCCGTTTCTGTTCTTC. It yields the protein CASSGILAPFLFF.

The J gene is TRBJ2-2, the V gene TRBV24-1; D is unclear. Trimming removed 1 base at V and 7 bases at J, with 3 bases between. CDR1 and CDR2 from the germline V gene are KGHDR and SFDVKD. This CDR3 has 12 residues. The CDR3 nucleotides are TGTGCCACCAGTGATTTCCACGGGGAGCTGTTTTTT. Protein product: CATSDFHGELFF.

This sequence joins TRBV11-2 and TRBJ2-7; 12 bases are shared with TRBD2. CDR3 length equals 19 residues. Germline V gives CDR1 SGHAT, CDR2 FQNNGV. With 1 base clipped from V and 1 base from J, the junction kept 11 bases outside the gene matches. In DNA, the CDR3 is TGTGCCAGCAGCTTAGTTCTCCCCAGTCTAGCGGGAGGGTCCTACGAGCAGTACTTC. Translated, it gives CASSLVLPSLAGGSYEQYF.

This clone was seen once. The rearrangement joins TRBV5-5 to TRBJ2-7; no clear D gene. V was cut by 4 bases and J by 2 bases, with 10 bases left in between. The germline V gene has CDR1 SGHKS and CDR2 YYEKEE (reference sequence). This CDR3 has 13 amino acids. The DNA for the CDR3 is TGTGCCAGCAGCCCTCAAGGACCCTACGAGCAGTACTTC. Translating it yields CASSPQGPYEQYF.

This chain joins TRBV24-1 and TRBJ1-2; possibly TRBD1 for D (5 bases). Trimming took 5 bases from V and 3 from J, leaving 9 bases between them. Germline CDR1 reads KGHDR; CDR2 reads SFDVKD. The CDR3 is made up of 13 amino acids. The DNA for the CDR3 is TGTGCCACCAGTGCCCCGACAGACTATGGCTACACCTTC. It yields the protein CATSAPTDYGYTF.

The chain recombines TRBV2 with TRBJ2-2; no clear D. The CDR3 extends over 12 amino acids. Germline V gene data show CDR1 as SNHLY and CDR2 as FYNNEI. Trimming left V 7 bases short and J 5 bases short, with 8 bases between. In nucleotides, the CDR3 is TGTGCCAGCACCCGGGTGACCGGGGAGCTGTTTTTT. Amino acids: CASTRVTGELFF.

The chain links TRBV9 to TRBJ2-1; D not resolved. Germline assignment: CDR1 SGDLS and CDR2 YYNGEE. V lost 0 bases and J lost 4, with 8 bases in between. This CDR3 has 14 residues. The CDR3 sequence: CASSVETAYNEQFF. CDR3 in DNA: TGTGCCAGCAGCGTAGAAACAGCTTACAATGAGCAGTTCTTC. Drawing the rest from reference TRBV9 and TRBJ2-1, the complete variable domain is DSGVTQTPKHLITATGQRVTLRCSPRSGDLSVYWYQQSLDQGLQFLIQYYNGEERAKGNILERFSAQQFPDLHSELNLSSLELGDSALYFCASSVETAYNEQFFGPGTRLTVL.

This clone has only one observation. The chain couples TRBV2 to TRBJ1-4; 8 bases agree with TRBD1. CDR3 length equals 15 residues. Unmatched junction bases numbered 6, after V lost 5 bases and J lost 4 bases. Germline V gene data show CDR1 as SNHLY and CDR2 as FYNNEI. CDR3 sequence: CASSLRQGINEKLFF. The CDR3 nucleotides are TGTGCCAGCAGTTTACGACAGGGGATTAATGAAAAACTGTTTTTT.

The J gene is TRBJ2-2, the V gene TRBV9; TRBD2 agrees at 7 bases. This CDR3 spans 17 amino acids. From germline, CDR1 is SGDLS and CDR2 YYNGEE. Trimming took 0 bases from V and 7 from J; bases not matched to a gene: 12. The CDR3 sequence: CASSVAQAGEIGGELFF. Written as DNA, the CDR3 is TGTGCCAGCAGCGTAGCTCAGGCGGGAGAAATTGGCGGGGAGCTGTTTTTT. The whole variable domain, remainder taken from reference TRBV9 and TRBJ2-2, is DSGVTQTPKHLITATGQRVTLRCSPRSGDLSVYWYQQSLDQGLQFLIQYYNGEERAKGNILERFSAQQFPDLHSELNLSSLELGDSALYFCASSVAQAGEIGGELFFGEGSRLTVL.

The genes are TRBV11-2 and TRBJ2-5; D is undetermined. The CDR3 consists of 14 residues. Trimming took off 1 base at V and 4 bases at J, with 10 bases between the two ends. Germline V gene sequence: CDR1 SGHAT, CDR2 FQNNGV. The DNA for the CDR3 is TGTGCCAGCAGCTTAGGTGGCGGCCGAGAGACCCAGTACTTC. Its protein is CASSLGGGRETQYF.

CDR3 coding DNA: TGTGCCAGTAGTAAGTCGGTGGGGTCGTCACCCCTCCACTTT. Amino acid sequence: CASSKSVGSSPLHF. The chain is built from TRBV19 and TRBJ1-6, with D hard to call. V was trimmed by 4 bases and J by 10 bases, leaving 14 bases between them. This CDR3 is built from 14 residues. CDR1 and CDR2 from the germline V gene are LNHDA and SQIVND (reference sequence).

This rearrangement joins TRBV27 to TRBJ2-2, with D possibly being TRBD1 or TRBD2 (6 bases each). Trimming removed 3 bases from V and 7 bases from J, with 15 bases in between. Per germline, CDR1 MNHEY and CDR2 SMNVEV (reference sequence). The CDR3 loop spans 15 amino acids. CDR3 bases: TGTGCCAGCAGTTTCGGGGGCCTACGTCGCGGGGAGCTGTTTTTT. Its translation: CASSFGGLRRGELFF.

V gene TRBV5-1 combines with J gene TRBJ2-3, with a weak D call TRBD1 (6 bases). The CDR3 length is 14 residues. With 3 bases removed from V and 4 bases from J, the gap between germline ends came to 12 bases. Germline CDR1 reads SGHRS; CDR2 reads YFSETQ. The DNA for the CDR3 is TGCGCCAGCAGCTCAGGGGCTGTACCAGATACGCAGTATTTT. It codes for CASSSGAVPDTQYF. Supplemented by reference TRBV5-1 and TRBJ2-3, the full variable domain reads KAGVTQTPRYLIKTRGQQVTLSCSPISGHRSVSWYQQTPGQGLQFLFEYFSETQRNKGNFPGRFSGRQFSNSRSEMNVSTLELGDSALYLCASSSGAVPDTQYFGPGTRLTVL.

The chain employs TRBV20-1 and TRBJ1-1, with a possible D match to TRBD1 (5 bases). Trimming cost V 3 bases and J 7 bases, with 15 bases left between them. The germline V gene encodes CDR1 DFQATT and CDR2 SNEGSKA (reference sequence). This CDR3 region has 13 residues. Written as DNA, the CDR3 is TGCAGTGCTAGTCCCAGGGCAGAACGTGAAGCTTTCTTT. This gives the protein CSASPRAEREAFF.

The V gene is TRBV6-4, the J gene TRBJ2-1, with 9 bases fitting TRBD2. Per the germline V gene, CDR1 is MRHNA and CDR2 is SNTAGT. Losses at the gene ends were 0 bases for V and 6 bases for J; bases not matched to a gene: 15. The CDR3 length is 19 residues. CDR3 in amino acids: CASSDSGTEKREVSNEQFF. CDR3 bases: TGTGCCAGCAGTGACTCTGGGACGGAAAAGCGGGAGGTGTCCAATGAGCAGTTCTTC.

This clone was seen a handful of times. Other DNA sequences in the sample encode the same CDR3. This chain joins TRBV11-3 and TRBJ1-3; 9 bases align to TRBD1. Germline trimming cut 5 bases from V and 2 bases from J; bases unmatched to any gene: 4. CDR3 length: 15 amino acids. Germline V gene data show CDR1 as SGHNT and CDR2 as YENEEA. CDR3 sequence reads: CASSPGQGPGNTIYF. CDR3 DNA: TGTGCCAGCAGCCCGGGACAGGGCCCTGGAAACACCATATATTTT.

The chain combines TRBV5-6 with TRBJ1-5; D uncertain. Germline V gives CDR1 SGHDT, CDR2 YYEEEE. Trimming took off 3 bases at V and 7 bases at J, with 17 bases between the two ends. The length of the CDR3 is 15 residues. CDR3 protein: CASSYRAETRQPQHF. The CDR3 region has the DNA TGTGCCAGCAGCTATAGGGCGGAGACGCGCCAGCCCCAGCATTTT.

This chain connects TRBV4-3 to TRBJ2-3; D gene uncertain. The CDR3 contains 17 residues. Looked up from germline, CDR1 is LGHNA and CDR2 is YSLEER. V was trimmed by 4 bases and J by 2 bases, leaving 19 bases between them. This CDR3 is CASSLSAASFSTDTQYF. CDR3 coding DNA: TGCGCCAGCAGCCTTTCCGCAGCGTCCTTCTCCACAGATACGCAGTATTTT.

V gene TRBV29-1 combines with J gene TRBJ1-1, with no clear D. Trimming removed 7 bases from V and 6 bases from J, with 18 bases in between. This CDR3 spans 13 amino acids. CDR1 is SQVTM, CDR2 ANQGSEA, per germline. The chain's CDR3 is CSARAIPDSEAFF. The CDR3 nucleotides read TGCAGCGCCCGAGCCATCCCGGACTCTGAAGCTTTCTTT. Combining the CDR3 with reference TRBV29-1 and TRBJ1-1 gives the whole variable domain SAVISQKPSRDICQRGTSLTIQCQVDSQVTMMFWYRQQPGQSLTLIATANQGSEATYESGFVIDKFPISRPNLTFSTLTVSNMSPEDSSIYLCSARAIPDSEAFFGQGTRLTVV.

CDR3 sequence (DNA): TGTGCCAGCACTCAGGGGGAGTCCTATAATTCACCCCTCCACTTT. This sequence encodes CASTQGESYNSPLHF. The rearrangement links TRBV6-5 to TRBJ1-6, with TRBD1 matching 7 bases. The germline V gene encodes CDR1 MNHEY and CDR2 SVGAGI. The J segment lost 1 base and the V segment lost 7 bases, leaving 4 bases of the junction unmatched. This CDR3 region has 15 residues.